The clone carrying this T cell receptor (beta chain) showed up just once. In the original processing: Using reference gene primer amplification, nucleated cell counts were estimated. TCRdb's table, derived via immunoSEQ multiplex PCR, lists solely in-frame clones and lacks some. That table gives V, J and clone size, and the DNA gave D and trimming. The sample has about 30,000 clones; around 95% are singletons. The data were obtained in a study of blood T cell repertoires in COVID-19. The receptor was isolated from a human donor with active COVID-19. The donor label of this sample is uncertain. Specimen: peripheral blood.

CDR3 residues: CASSLWAGGRDTEAFF. In DNA form, the CDR3 reads TGCGCCAGCAGCTTGTGGGCAGGGGGCCGAGACACTGAAGCTTTCTTT. The rearrangement uses TRBV5-1 and TRBJ1-1; TRBD1 matches at 8 bases. The germline gives CDR1 SGHRS, CDR2 YFSETQ. Unmatched junction bases numbered 8, after V lost 1 base and J lost 3 bases. The CDR3 consists of 16 residues. Variable domain in full (rest from reference TRBV5-1 and TRBJ1-1): KAGVTQTPRYLIKTRGQQVTLSCSPISGHRSVSWYQQTPGQGLQFLFEYFSETQRNKGNFPGRFSGRQFSNSRSEMNVSTLELGDSALYLCASSLWAGGRDTEAFFGQGTRLTVV.